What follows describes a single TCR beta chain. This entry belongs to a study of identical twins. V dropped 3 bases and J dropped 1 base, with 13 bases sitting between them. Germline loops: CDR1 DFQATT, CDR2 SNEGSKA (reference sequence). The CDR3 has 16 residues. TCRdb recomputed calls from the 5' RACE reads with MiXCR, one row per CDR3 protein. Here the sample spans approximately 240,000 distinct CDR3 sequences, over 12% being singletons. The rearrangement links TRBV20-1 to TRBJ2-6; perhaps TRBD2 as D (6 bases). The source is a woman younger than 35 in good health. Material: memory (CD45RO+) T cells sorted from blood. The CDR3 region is CSASLGGFSGANVLTF. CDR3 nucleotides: TGCAGTGCTAGTTTGGGGGGATTTTCTGGGGCCAACGTCCTGACTTTC.